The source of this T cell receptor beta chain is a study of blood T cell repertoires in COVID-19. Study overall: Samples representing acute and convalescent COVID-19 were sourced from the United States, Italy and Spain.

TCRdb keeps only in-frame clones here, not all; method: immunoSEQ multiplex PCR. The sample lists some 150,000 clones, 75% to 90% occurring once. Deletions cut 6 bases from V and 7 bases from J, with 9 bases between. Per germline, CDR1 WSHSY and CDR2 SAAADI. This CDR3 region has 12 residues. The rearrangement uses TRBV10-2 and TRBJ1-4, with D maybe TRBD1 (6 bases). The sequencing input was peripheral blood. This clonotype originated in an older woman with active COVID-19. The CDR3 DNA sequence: TGCGCCAGCAGAACAGGGAGTGAAAAACTGTTTTTT. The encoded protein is CASRTGSEKLFF.